One sample yielded the 9 T cell receptor beta chains listed below, sequenced in a study of cytomegalovirus exposure and HLA in healthy donors. In the PCR, 60 Vbeta and 13 Jbeta primers were used. Clones were read by immunoSEQ multiplex PCR, and TCRdb kept only the in-frame ones, dropping some. Of under 150,000 clones listed, roughly 79% are singletons. Sample: PBMCs. Source of these receptors: a man between 18 and 35 years old in good health and CMV-seronegative.

The chain has TRBV9 and TRBJ1-6; D remains unclear. Germline V gene lookup returns CDR1 SGDLS and CDR2 YYNGEE. The CDR3 loop spans 16 amino acids. V was shortened by 0 bases and J by 7 bases, with 14 bases between the two germline ends. The CDR3 region is CASSVEAGLRNSPLHF. CDR3 DNA sequence: TGTGCCAGCAGCGTAGAGGCAGGTCTTAGGAATTCACCCCTCCACTTT.

The chain joins TRBV5-1 to TRBJ2-7; TRBD1 agrees at 8 bases. V was pared by 2 bases and J by 3 bases, with 4 bases of the junction left unmatched. The CDR3 is made up of 14 amino acids. Germline V gene data show CDR1 as SGHRS and CDR2 as YFSETQ. The CDR3 nucleotides are TGCGCCAGCAGCTTATCAGGGGGCAACTACGAGCAGTACTTC. This codes for CASSLSGGNYEQYF.

The chain couples TRBV7-9 to TRBJ2-5; perhaps TRBD1 as D (6 bases). This CDR3 is 14 amino acids long. V shed 5 bases and J shed 1 base, with 11 bases lying between them. Germline loops: CDR1 SEHNR, CDR2 FQNEAQ (reference sequence). CDR3 sequence: CASSALGAQETQYF. The CDR3, as DNA: TGTGCCAGCAGCGCCCTGGGGGCCCAAGAGACCCAGTACTTC.

This rearrangement joins TRBV4-1 to TRBJ1-5, with D uncertain. The CDR3 is 16 residues long. Between the trimmed V and J ends, which lost 0 bases and 4 bases, there was a span of 13 bases. Germline V CDR1 and CDR2: MGHRA, YSYEKL. CDR3 DNA: TGCGCCAGCAGCCAAGAGCCGGCGGGCCTAAATCAGCCCCAGCATTTT. Protein sequence: CASSQEPAGLNQPQHF.

The chain carries TRBV19 and TRBJ1-4; D unresolved. The V end was cut by 3 bases, the J end by 7 bases, with 12 bases between. Germline CDR1 and CDR2: LNHDA and SQIVND (reference sequence). This CDR3 is 14 amino acids long. CDR3 amino acids: CASSIPMTREKLFF. CDR3 in DNA: TGTGCCAGTAGTATCCCTATGACACGTGAAAAACTGTTTTTT.

DNA of the CDR3: TGTGCCAGCTCACCCGGGACAGACTATGGCTACACCTTC. It is translated as CASSPGTDYGYTF. This chain uses TRBV18 with TRBJ1-2; 7 nucleotides agree with TRBD1. V shed 3 bases, J shed 3 bases, and the junction held 1 base outside the gene matches. The CDR3 totals 13 residues. Germline V gene data show CDR1 as KGHSH and CDR2 as LQKENI. Supplemented by reference TRBV18 and TRBJ1-2, the full variable domain reads NAGVMQNPRHLVRRRGQEARLRCSPMKGHSHVYWYRQLPEEGLKFMVYLQKENIIDESGMPKERFSAEFPKEGPSILRIQQVVRGDSAAYFCASSPGTDYGYTFGSGTRLTVV.

V and J are TRBV6-5 and TRBJ2-1, with D perhaps TRBD2 (7 bases). V was pared by 0 bases and J by 15 bases, with 18 bases between. Germline V gives CDR1 MNHEY, CDR2 SVGAGI. The CDR3 length is 14 residues. CDR3 bases: TGTGCCAGCAGTTACTCCGGGCCTTGGCGGGGGCTGTTCTTC. Protein sequence: CASSYSGPWRGLFF.

The chain employs TRBV28 and TRBJ1-1; 7 bases fit TRBD1. The CDR3 length is 13 residues. The V gene end was trimmed by 6 bases and the J gene end by 3 bases; junction bases not matched to a gene: 4. The germline gives CDR1 MDHEN, CDR2 SYDVKM. DNA of the CDR3: TGTGCCAGCAGCCCAGGGGGATACACTGAAGCTTTCTTT. It specifies CASSPGGYTEAFF. The variable domain in full, completed from reference TRBV28 and TRBJ1-1, reads DVKVTQSSRYLVKRTGEKVFLECVQDMDHENMFWYRQDPGLGLRLIYFSYDVKMKEKGDIPEGYSVSREKKERFSLILESASTNQTSMYLCASSPGGYTEAFFGQGTRLTVV.

This clone has only one observation. J is TRBJ1-1 and V is TRBV27; 10 positions agree with TRBD1. There are 12 residues in the CDR3. Trimming cost V 11 bases and J 10 bases; bases outside gene matches: 10. The germline V gene has CDR1 MNHEY and CDR2 SMNVEV (reference sequence). CDR3 amino acids: CAVGTGDWGAFF. CDR3 nucleotides: TGTGCCGTGGGGACAGGGGATTGGGGAGCTTTCTTT.